This TCR beta chain appears in the sequencing data of a study of blood T cell repertoires in COVID-19. Turning to the study itself: PBMCs, B-cell-depleted T cells, or T cells were the source of the cDNA or gDNA that made up the material.

This CDR3 contains 19 residues. The trim removed 2 bases at V and 1 base at J, leaving 14 bases unmatched. Germline V gene sequence: CDR1 ENHRY, CDR2 SYGVKD. This clone was seen once. Individuals drawn from 20 to 30 US areas were roughly 18 to 95 years old. Cohort assignment relied on participant-reported clinical history. TCRdb's table, derived via immunoSEQ multiplex PCR, lists solely in-frame clones and lacks some. The sample comprises roughly 170,000 clones, 65% to 85% of which are singletons, and approximately 5.6% rests with the top ten. The receptor comes from a woman in her thirties or forties with acute COVID-19. The gene calls are TRBV10-3 and TRBJ2-3; 8 bases are shared with TRBD2. The sequencing input was PBMCs or T cells enriched from blood (not recorded which). DNA for the CDR3: TGTGCCATCAGTGAGCCGAGCGGGAGATCCGCTACAGGCACAGATACGCAGTATTTT. The encoded protein is CAISEPSGRSATGTDTQYF.